This is a list of T cell receptor beta chains from one sample in a study of T cell responses to AZD1222 COVID-19 vaccine. Sequencing was performed with immunoSEQ multiplex PCR; in TCRdb, only in-frame clones are kept and a portion is missing. The table records 200,000 or so clones, 88% of them present only once. The input for sequencing was peripheral blood, taken on day 0 of AZD1222 vaccination. These receptors were taken from an adult in good health. CDR3s include the opening cysteine and the closing phenylalanine or tryptophan. The D gene is left open where the match is weak.

V	J	D	CDR3	DNA
TRBV5-1	TRBJ2-5	.	CASSLAVHGETQYF	TGCGCCAGCAGCTTGGCAGTCCACGGGGAGACCCAGTACTTC
TRBV5-1	TRBJ1-1	TRBD1	CASSAIQGADTEAFF	TGCGCCAGCAGCGCAATACAGGGGGCGGACACTGAAGCTTTCTTT
TRBV7-9	TRBJ2-7	TRBD1	CASSLGGQTYEQYF	TGTGCCAGCAGCTTAGGGGGACAGACCTACGAGCAGTACTTC
TRBV12-5	TRBJ1-4	.	CASGSRGTNEKLFF	TGTGCTAGTGGTTCCAGAGGGACTAATGAAAAACTGTTTTTT
TRBV19	TRBJ1-5	TRBD1	CASSPTQGASNQPQHF	TGTGCCAGTAGTCCTACACAGGGGGCGAGCAATCAGCCCCAGCATTTT
TRBV7-7	TRBJ2-3	TRBD1	CASSSGTGVGTDTQYF	TGTGCCAGCAGCTCCGGGACAGGGGTGGGCACAGATACGCAGTATTTT
TRBV5-1	TRBJ1-3	.	CASSLAGENTIYF	TGCGCCAGCAGCTTGGCGGGGGAAAACACCATATATTTT
TRBV21-1	TRBJ1-3	.	CASSNTLGDSKSSGNTIYF	TGTGCCAGCAGCAACACCTTGGGGGACAGTAAGAGCTCTGGAAACACCATATATTTT
TRBV2	TRBJ2-7	.	CATSGPGPSYEQYF	TGTGCCACCAGCGGACCGGGGCCTTCCTACGAGCAGTACTTC
TRBV6-1	TRBJ1-1	TRBD1	CASREGTGRPPTEAFF	TGTGCCAGCAGAGAAGGGACAGGGAGGCCGCCCACTGAAGCTTTCTTT
TRBV30	TRBJ1-3	.	CAWSVRGGAGNTIYF	TGTGCCTGGAGTGTACGAGGGGGTGCAGGAAACACCATATATTTT
TRBV11-3	TRBJ1-1	.	CASSLRVNTEAFF	TGTGCCAGCAGCTTGAGGGTGAACACTGAAGCTTTCTTT
TRBV19	TRBJ1-5	TRBD1	CASSILDRDYQPQHF	TGTGCCAGTAGTATCCTCGACAGGGATTATCAGCCCCAGCATTTT